This note documents a single T cell receptor (beta chain) sequence. This record belongs to a study of T cells in Graves' hyperthyroidism and ophthalmopathy. The investigators amplified TCR beta CDR3 regions from RNA transcripts. Using the HTBI primer set, a first-round RT-PCR was run on the TCR CDR3. TCRdb re-derived calls from the multiplex PCR reads in MiXCR, one entry per CDR3 protein. The sample consists of roughly 700,000 distinct CDR3 sequences, 17% of them appearing once. Thyroid ultrasound, orbital computed tomography, clinical symptoms, and serum thyroxine and TRAb underpinned diagnoses. The J segment lost 2 bases and the V segment lost 7 bases, leaving 6 bases of the junction unmatched. The CDR3 runs to 14 residues.

The origin of this receptor is a man over 45 with Graves' hyperthyroidism. This chain connects TRBV12-3 or TRBV12-4 to TRBJ2-3; 7 bases are a match to TRBD1. The sequenced sample was blood. The CDR3 bases are TGTGCCAGCACCAGGACAGGAGTCACAGATACGCAGTATTTT. Amino acids: CASTRTGVTDTQYF.